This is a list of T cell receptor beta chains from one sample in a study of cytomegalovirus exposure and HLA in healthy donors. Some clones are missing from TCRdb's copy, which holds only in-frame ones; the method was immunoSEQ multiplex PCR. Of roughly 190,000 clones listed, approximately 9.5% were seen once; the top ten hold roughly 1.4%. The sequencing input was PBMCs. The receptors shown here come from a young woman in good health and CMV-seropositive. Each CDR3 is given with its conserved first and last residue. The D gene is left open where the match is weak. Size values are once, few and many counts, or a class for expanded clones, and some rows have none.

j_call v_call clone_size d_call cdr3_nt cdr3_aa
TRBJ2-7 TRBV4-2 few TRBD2 TGTGCCAGCAGCCAAGGGACTAGCGGGAGTTGGTACGAGCAGTACTTC CASSQGTSGSWYEQYF
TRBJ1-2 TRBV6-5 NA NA TGTGCCAGCAGACGTATTCGACAGAACTATGGCTACACCTTC CASRRIRQNYGYTF
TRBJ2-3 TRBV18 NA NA TGTGCCAGCTCAAATTTCCAGTCAGACTTCACAGATACGCAGTATTTT CASSNFQSDFTDTQYF
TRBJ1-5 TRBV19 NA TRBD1 TGTGCCAGTAGTTTAGGGGGACAGGGGGCTTTCGAAAATAATCAGCCCCAGCATTTT CASSLGGQGAFENNQPQHF
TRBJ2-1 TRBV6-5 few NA TGTGCCAGCAGTTACTCAGGGGTTAATGAGCAGTTCTTC CASSYSGVNEQFF
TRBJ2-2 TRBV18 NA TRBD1 TGTGCCAGCTCAAGACAGGGGGAGATGACCGGGGAGCTGTTTTTT CASSRQGEMTGELFF
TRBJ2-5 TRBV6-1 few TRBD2 TGTGCCAGCAGTGAGGGGAAGACTAGCGGGAGTCAAGAGACCCAGTACTTC CASSEGKTSGSQETQYF
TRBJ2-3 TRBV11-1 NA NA TGTGCCAGCAGCCCCAACTCAGATACGCAGTATTTT CASSPNSDTQYF
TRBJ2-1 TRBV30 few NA TGTGCCTGGAGTCCGACTAAGAGCACTTACAATGAGCAGTTCTTC CAWSPTKSTYNEQFF
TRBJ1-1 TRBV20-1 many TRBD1 TGCAGTGCTTTGGGACAGGCTGAAGCTTTCTTT CSALGQAEAFF
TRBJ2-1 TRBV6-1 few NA TGTGCCAGCAGTGAAGCGGGGCCGAACAATGAGCAGTTCTTC CASSEAGPNNEQFF
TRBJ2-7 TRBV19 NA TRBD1 TGTGCCAGTAGGGATCAGCCGGGACAGGGTAATAGCGAGCAGTACTTC CASRDQPGQGNSEQYF
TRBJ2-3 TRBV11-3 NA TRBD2 TGTGCCAGCAGCTCGACTAGCGCAGATACGCAGTATTTT CASSSTSADTQYF
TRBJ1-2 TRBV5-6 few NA TGTGCCAGCAGCTTGGGACAGGCTAACTATGGCTACACCTTC CASSLGQANYGYTF
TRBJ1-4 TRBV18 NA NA TGTGCCAGCTCAAGACAGCCTCAGCTTGGGAATGAAAAACTGTTTTTT CASSRQPQLGNEKLFF
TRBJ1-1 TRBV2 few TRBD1 TGTGCCAGCAGTGTGGACAGGGGTGGAGCTTTCTTT CASSVDRGGAFF
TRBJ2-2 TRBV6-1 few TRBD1 TGTGCCAGCAGTGATTGGGACAGGGCGTACACCGGGGAGCTGTTTTTT CASSDWDRAYTGELFF
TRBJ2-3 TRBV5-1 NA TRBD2 TGCGCCAGCAGCCGGTCTAGCGGGAGAGGGGGAGATACGCAGTATTTT CASSRSSGRGGDTQYF
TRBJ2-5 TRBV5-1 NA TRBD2 TGCGCCAGCACCTTCATGGCTAGCGGTCAAGAGACCCAGTACTTC CASTFMASGQETQYF
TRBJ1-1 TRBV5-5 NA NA TGTGCCAGCAGCTCGATCCCGAGCGGAGAAGAGGGAGCTTTCTTT CASSSIPSGEEGAFF